These 2 T cell receptor beta chains originate from one sample sequenced in a study of T cell changes during pregnancy in multiple sclerosis. Repertoires were generated with immunoSEQ multiplex PCR, while TCRdb's copy carries only in-frame clones and drops some. Of tens of thousands of clones in the sample, roughly 92% were seen once. Material for sequencing was peripheral blood. These receptors all come from a female donor with multiple sclerosis, enrolled in a pregnancy study.

The J gene is TRBJ1-1, the V gene TRBV7-9; tentatively, D is TRBD1 (5 bases). Germline assignment: CDR1 SEHNR and CDR2 FQNEAQ (reference sequence). The CDR3 extends over 13 amino acids. Trimming took 5 bases from V and 8 from J, leaving 15 bases between them. The CDR3 region is CASSPRRDREAFF. In DNA form, the CDR3 reads TGTGCCAGCAGCCCTCGCCGAGACAGAGAAGCTTTCTTT.

This clone appeared once. This chain uses TRBV6-1 with TRBJ1-1; weak D call: TRBD1 (6 bases). The CDR3 length is 17 residues. Germline V gene data show CDR1 as MNHNS and CDR2 as SASEGT. With 4 bases removed from V and 1 base from J, the gap between germline ends came to 19 bases. The CDR3 region is CASSGQIGGRENTEAFF. DNA of the CDR3: TGTGCCAGCAGTGGTCAGATTGGGGGGCGGGAGAACACTGAAGCTTTCTTT.